A selection of T cell receptor beta chains follows, all from one sample in a study of T cell responses to AZD1222 COVID-19 vaccine. The data were produced by immunoSEQ multiplex PCR, yet TCRdb's version contains in-frame clones alone and is incomplete. The sample carries 100,000 to 150,000 clones, 90% recorded once. The sample here was peripheral blood, taken on day 0 of AZD1222 vaccination. These receptors were collected from an adult in good health. CDR3s include the opening cysteine and the closing phenylalanine or tryptophan. The order of the fields is J gene, V gene, D gene, clone size, CDR3 protein, CDR3 DNA. D genes are given only for firm matches. For some rows the clone size is stated as once, few or many, or as a class when expanded; others skip it.

TRBJ1-3 | TRBV2 | NA | NA | CALNRDGNTIYF | TGTGCCTTAAACAGGGATGGAAACACCATATATTTT
TRBJ2-2 | TRBV10-3 | TRBD1 | NA | CAISDRPGGGTGELFF | TGTGCCATCAGTGACCGCCCAGGGGGCGGTACCGGGGAGCTGTTTTTT
TRBJ1-6 | TRBV9 | NA | NA | CASSVRRGDSANSPLHF | TGTGCCAGCAGCGTAAGGAGAGGGGACTCCGCTAATTCACCCCTCCACTTT
TRBJ2-7 | TRBV5-1 | NA | NA | CASSLALNYEQYF | TGCGCCAGCAGCTTGGCCCTAAACTACGAGCAGTACTTC
TRBJ1-2 | TRBV6-5 | NA | NA | CASSSPTRPGYGYTF | TGTGCCAGCAGCTCCCCAACTCGTCCGGGGTATGGCTACACCTTC
TRBJ2-2 | TRBV28 | NA | NA | CASSPRINTGELFF | TGTGCCAGCAGCCCGAGGATCAACACCGGGGAGCTGTTTTTT
TRBJ1-3 | TRBV5-1 | NA | once | CASSLEGFPGNTIYF | TGCGCCAGCAGCTTGGAGGGCTTCCCTGGAAACACCATATATTTT
TRBJ2-3 | TRBV27 | NA | NA | CASSFVLDTDTQYF | TGTGCCAGCAGTTTTGTACTAGACACAGATACGCAGTATTTT
TRBJ2-7 | TRBV5-4 | NA | NA | CASSPQSGWIEQYF | TGTGCCAGCAGCCCCCAGTCGGGATGGATTGAGCAGTACTTC
TRBJ1-3 | TRBV9 | NA | NA | CASSVGSSSGNTIYF | TGTGCCAGCAGCGTAGGTTCCTCCTCTGGAAACACCATATATTTT
TRBJ1-5 | TRBV28 | TRBD1 | few | CASSPGQARQPQHF | TGTGCCAGCAGTCCGGGACAGGCCAGGCAGCCCCAGCATTTT
TRBJ2-2 | TRBV6-1 | TRBD2 | NA | CASSDSGGDGELFF | TGTGCCAGCAGTGATAGCGGGGGTGACGGGGAGCTGTTTTTT
TRBJ2-7 | TRBV10-3 | TRBD1 | NA | CAIALGQGQSYEQYF | TGTGCCATCGCCCTGGGACAGGGGCAATCCTACGAGCAGTACTTC
TRBJ2-1 | TRBV9 | NA | NA | CASSPPGVHSYNEQFF | TGTGCCAGCAGCCCTCCCGGGGTTCACTCCTACAATGAGCAGTTCTTC
TRBJ1-1 | TRBV11-2 | NA | NA | CASSFGHTEAFF | TGTGCCAGCAGCTTTGGCCACACTGAAGCTTTCTTT
TRBJ1-6 | TRBV19 | TRBD1 | NA | CASTFRQGSSYNSPLHF | TGTGCCAGTACCTTTCGACAGGGCAGCTCCTATAATTCACCCCTCCACTTT